This TCR beta chain is from a study of cytomegalovirus exposure and HLA in healthy donors. Across the whole study: The use of the same platform for the approximately 130 validation repertoires and the 550 to 850 first-cohort repertoires was reported by a later analysis.

This clone occurred once. Its antigen is currently unknown. Profiling relied on immunoSEQ multiplex PCR, and the TCRdb table lists in-frame clones only, not all of them. Altogether more than 250,000 clones are present, 90% being singletons, with the ten largest covering approximately 3%. Study-wide findings and caveats: The authors enumerated around 150 TCR beta chains as linked to cytomegalovirus. Whilst most TCR sequences proved rare, a subset of public TCRs occurred across many donors.

V was pared by 1 base and J by 4 bases, with 5 bases between. The CDR3 contains 13 residues. Germline V gene lookup returns CDR1 MDHEN and CDR2 SYDVKM. This rearrangement joins TRBV28 to TRBJ2-1; unclear D gene. The sample comprised PBMCs. This TCR was recovered from a woman aged 25 to 39 in good health and CMV-seronegative. The CDR3 sequence: CASSLSRYNEQFF. The CDR3 coding sequence is TGTGCCAGCAGTTTATCCAGGTACAATGAGCAGTTCTTC.